This T cell receptor beta chain was obtained from a study of identical twins. This clonotype was seen only once. The target antigen is unknown. TCRdb ran MiXCR on the 5' RACE reads and lists one entry per CDR3 protein. The sample holds over 500,000 distinct CDR3 sequences; around 20% are singletons and the top ten take about 0.99%. The CDR3 sequence is 12 residues long. V dropped 10 bases and J dropped 5 bases, with 15 bases sitting between them. Germline V gene data show CDR1 as LNHDA and CDR2 as SQIVND (reference sequence). The study's findings and limits: In zero-insertion analyses, partial confounding could arise from invariant MAIT and iNKT cells.

This sample was shared with a second study, whose subject was T cells expressing NK-cell markers.

Input material: CD4+ T cells sorted from blood. This chain uses TRBV19 with TRBJ2-7; D uncertain. This sequence was found in a woman in her late teens or twenties in good health. The CDR3 sequence: CATPSGKDEQYF. Here the CDR3 DNA reads TGTGCCACCCCCTCAGGTAAAGACGAGCAGTACTTC. The full variable domain, rest sourced from reference TRBV19 and TRBJ2-7, is DGGITQSPKYLFRKEGQNVTLSCEQNLNHDAMYWYRQDPGQGLRLIYYSQIVNDFQKGDIAEGYSVSREKKESFPLTVTSAQKNPTAFYLCATPSGKDEQYFGPGTRLTVT.